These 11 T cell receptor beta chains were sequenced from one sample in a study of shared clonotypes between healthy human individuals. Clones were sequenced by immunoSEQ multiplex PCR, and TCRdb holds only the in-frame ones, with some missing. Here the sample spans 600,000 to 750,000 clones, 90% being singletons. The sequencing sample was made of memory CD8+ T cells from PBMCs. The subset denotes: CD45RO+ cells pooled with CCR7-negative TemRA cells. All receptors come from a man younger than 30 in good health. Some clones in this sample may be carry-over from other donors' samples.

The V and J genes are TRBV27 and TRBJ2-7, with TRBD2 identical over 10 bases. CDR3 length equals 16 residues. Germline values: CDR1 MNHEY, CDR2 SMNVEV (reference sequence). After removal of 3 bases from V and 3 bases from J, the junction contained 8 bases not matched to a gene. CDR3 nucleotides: TGTGCCAGCAGTTTGCTGGCTAGCGGGGGAATCTACGAGCAGTACTTC. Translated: CASSLLASGGIYEQYF.

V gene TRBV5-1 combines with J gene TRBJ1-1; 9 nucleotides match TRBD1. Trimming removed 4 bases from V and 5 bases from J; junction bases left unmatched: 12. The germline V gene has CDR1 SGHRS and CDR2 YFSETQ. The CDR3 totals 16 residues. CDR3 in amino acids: CASSKDVGQGDTEAFF. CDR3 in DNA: TGCGCCAGCAGCAAGGATGTGGGACAGGGAGATACTGAAGCTTTCTTT. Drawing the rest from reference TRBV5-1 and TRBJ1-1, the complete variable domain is KAGVTQTPRYLIKTRGQQVTLSCSPISGHRSVSWYQQTPGQGLQFLFEYFSETQRNKGNFPGRFSGRQFSNSRSEMNVSTLELGDSALYLCASSKDVGQGDTEAFFGQGTRLTVV.

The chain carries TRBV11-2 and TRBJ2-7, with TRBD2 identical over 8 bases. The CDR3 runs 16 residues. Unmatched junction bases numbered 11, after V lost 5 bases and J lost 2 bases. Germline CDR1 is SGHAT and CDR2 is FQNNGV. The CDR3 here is CASSASSGGATYEQYF. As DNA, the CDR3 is TGTGCCAGCAGCGCGTCCTCCGGGGGGGCGACCTACGAGCAGTACTTC. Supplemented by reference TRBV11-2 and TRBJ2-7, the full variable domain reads EAGVAQSPRYKIIEKRQSVAFWCNPISGHATLYWYQQILGQGPKLLIQFQNNGVVDDSQLPKDRFSAERLKGVDSTLKIQPAKLEDSAVYLCASSASSGGATYEQYFGPGTRLTVT.

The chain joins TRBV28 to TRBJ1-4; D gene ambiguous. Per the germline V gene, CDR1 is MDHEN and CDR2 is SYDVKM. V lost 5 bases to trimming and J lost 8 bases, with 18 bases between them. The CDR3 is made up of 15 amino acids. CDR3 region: CASSEEGEDFEKLFF. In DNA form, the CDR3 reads TGTGCCAGCAGTGAAGAGGGAGAGGACTTCGAAAAACTGTTTTTT. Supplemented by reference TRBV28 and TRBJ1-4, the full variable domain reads DVKVTQSSRYLVKRTGEKVFLECVQDMDHENMFWYRQDPGLGLRLIYFSYDVKMKEKGDIPEGYSVSREKKERFSLILESASTNQTSMYLCASSEEGEDFEKLFFGSGTQLSVL.

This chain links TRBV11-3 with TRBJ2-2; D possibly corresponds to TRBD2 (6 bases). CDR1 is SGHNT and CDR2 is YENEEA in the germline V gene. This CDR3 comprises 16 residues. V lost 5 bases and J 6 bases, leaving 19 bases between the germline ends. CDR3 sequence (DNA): TGTGCCAGCAGCCTGACCGGGACTCCCTTGTCCGGGGAGCTGTTTTTT. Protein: CASSLTGTPLSGELFF. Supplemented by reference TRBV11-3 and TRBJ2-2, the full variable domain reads EAGVVQSPRYKIIEKKQPVAFWCNPISGHNTLYWYLQNLGQGPELLIRYENEEAVDDSQLPKDRFSAERLKGVDSTLKIQPAELGDSAVYLCASSLTGTPLSGELFFGEGSRLTVL.

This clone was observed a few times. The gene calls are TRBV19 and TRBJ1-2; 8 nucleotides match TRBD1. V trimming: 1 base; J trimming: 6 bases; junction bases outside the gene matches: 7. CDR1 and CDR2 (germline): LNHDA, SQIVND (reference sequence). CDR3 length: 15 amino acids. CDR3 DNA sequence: TGTGCCAGTAGTATAGGGGCAGGGGGCTGGAATGGCTACACCTTC. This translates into CASSIGAGGWNGYTF. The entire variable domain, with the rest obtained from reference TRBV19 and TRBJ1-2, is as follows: DGGITQSPKYLFRKEGQNVTLSCEQNLNHDAMYWYRQDPGQGLRLIYYSQIVNDFQKGDIAEGYSVSREKKESFPLTVTSAQKNPTAFYLCASSIGAGGWNGYTFGSGTRLTVV.

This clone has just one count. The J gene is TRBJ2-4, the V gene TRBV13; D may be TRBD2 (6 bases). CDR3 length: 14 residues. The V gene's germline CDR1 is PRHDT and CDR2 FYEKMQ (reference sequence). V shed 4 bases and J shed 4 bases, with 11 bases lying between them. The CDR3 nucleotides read TGTGCCAGCAGCTCCCTGGCGGGAAAAAACATTCAGTACTTC. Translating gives CASSSLAGKNIQYF. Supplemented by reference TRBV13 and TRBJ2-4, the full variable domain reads AAGVIQSPRHLIKEKRETATLKCYPIPRHDTVYWYQQGPGQDPQFLISFYEKMQSDKGSIPDRFSAQQFSDYHSELNMSSLELGDSALYFCASSSLAGKNIQYFGAGTRLSVL.

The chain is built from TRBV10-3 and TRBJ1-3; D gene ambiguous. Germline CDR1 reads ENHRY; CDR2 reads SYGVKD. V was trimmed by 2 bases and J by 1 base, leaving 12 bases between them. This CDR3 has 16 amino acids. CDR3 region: CAISEPDGPSGNTIYF. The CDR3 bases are TGTGCCATCAGTGAGCCCGACGGACCGTCTGGAAACACCATATATTTT.

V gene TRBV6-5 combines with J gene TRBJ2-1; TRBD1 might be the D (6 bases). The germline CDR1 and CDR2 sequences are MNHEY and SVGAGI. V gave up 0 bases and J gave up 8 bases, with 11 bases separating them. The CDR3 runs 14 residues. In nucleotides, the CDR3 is TGTGCCAGCAGTTACTCGACCAGGGGCCATGAGCAGTTCTTC. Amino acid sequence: CASSYSTRGHEQFF.

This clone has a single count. CDR3 coding DNA: TGTGCCAGCAGCTTTAACTTACGAAACAATGAGCAGTTCTTC. Translation gives CASSFNLRNNEQFF. The V gene is TRBV11-2, the J gene TRBJ2-1; D is undetermined. V lost 3 bases and J lost 5, with 11 bases in between. The CDR3 contains 14 residues. Germline CDR1 SGHAT, CDR2 FQNNGV.

CDR3 sequence: CAISESYRDYEQYF. In DNA form, the CDR3 reads TGTGCCATCAGTGAGTCGTACAGGGACTACGAGCAGTACTTC. This sequence joins TRBV10-3 and TRBJ2-7, with D possibly TRBD1 on 6 matching bases. CDR1 and CDR2 from the germline V gene are ENHRY and SYGVKD. The CDR3 runs to 14 residues. Trimming pared 0 bases from V and 3 bases from J, leaving 9 bases between.